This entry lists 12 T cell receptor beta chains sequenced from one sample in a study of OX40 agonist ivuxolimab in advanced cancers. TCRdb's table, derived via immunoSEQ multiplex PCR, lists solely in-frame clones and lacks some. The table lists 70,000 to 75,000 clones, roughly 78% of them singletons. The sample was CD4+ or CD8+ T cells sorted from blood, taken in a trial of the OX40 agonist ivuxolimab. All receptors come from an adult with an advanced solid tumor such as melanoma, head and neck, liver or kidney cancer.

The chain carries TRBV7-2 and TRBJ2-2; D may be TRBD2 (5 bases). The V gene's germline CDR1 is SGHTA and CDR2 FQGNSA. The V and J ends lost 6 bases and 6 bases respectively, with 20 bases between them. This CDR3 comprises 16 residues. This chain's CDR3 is CASREEWVDGAGELFF. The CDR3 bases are TGTGCCAGCAGGGAGGAGTGGGTTGATGGAGCCGGGGAGCTGTTTTTT. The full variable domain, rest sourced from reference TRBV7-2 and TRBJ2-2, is GAGVSQSPSNKVTEKGKDVELRCDPISGHTALYWYRQSLGQGLEFLIYFQGNSAPDKSGLPSDRFSAERTGGSVSTLTIQRTQQEDSAVYLCASREEWVDGAGELFFGEGSRLTVL.

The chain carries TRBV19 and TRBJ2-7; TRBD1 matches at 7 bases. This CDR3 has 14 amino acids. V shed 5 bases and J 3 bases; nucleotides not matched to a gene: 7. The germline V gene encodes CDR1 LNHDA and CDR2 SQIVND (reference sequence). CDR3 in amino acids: CASSPRTGNYEQYF. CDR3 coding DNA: TGTGCCAGTAGTCCGCGGACAGGAAACTACGAGCAGTACTTC.

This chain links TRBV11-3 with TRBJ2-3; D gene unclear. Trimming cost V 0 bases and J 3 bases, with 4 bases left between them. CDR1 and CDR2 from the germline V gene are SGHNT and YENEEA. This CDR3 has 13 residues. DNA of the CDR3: TGTGCCAGCAGCTTAGATTGGACAGATACGCAGTATTTT. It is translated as CASSLDWTDTQYF.

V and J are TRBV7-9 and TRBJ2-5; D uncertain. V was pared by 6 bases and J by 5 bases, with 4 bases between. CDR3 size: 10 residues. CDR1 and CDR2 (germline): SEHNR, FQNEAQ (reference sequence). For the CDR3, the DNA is TGTGCCAGCAGTGGGGAGACCCAGTACTTC. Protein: CASSGETQYF.

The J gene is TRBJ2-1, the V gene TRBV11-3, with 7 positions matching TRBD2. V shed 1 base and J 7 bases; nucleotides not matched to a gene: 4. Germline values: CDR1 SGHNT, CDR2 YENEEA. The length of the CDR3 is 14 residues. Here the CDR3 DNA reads TGTGCCAGCAGCTTAGGTCTAGCGGTTAATGAGCAGTTCTTC. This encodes CASSLGLAVNEQFF. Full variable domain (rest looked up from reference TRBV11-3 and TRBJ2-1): EAGVVQSPRYKIIEKKQPVAFWCNPISGHNTLYWYLQNLGQGPELLIRYENEEAVDDSQLPKDRFSAERLKGVDSTLKIQPAELGDSAVYLCASSLGLAVNEQFFGPGTRLTVL.

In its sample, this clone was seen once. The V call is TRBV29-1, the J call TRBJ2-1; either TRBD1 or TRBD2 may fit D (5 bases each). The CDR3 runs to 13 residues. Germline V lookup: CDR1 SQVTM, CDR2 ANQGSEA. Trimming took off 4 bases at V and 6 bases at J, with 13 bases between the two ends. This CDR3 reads CSVGQGATNEQFF. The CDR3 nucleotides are TGCAGCGTTGGGCAGGGAGCCACCAATGAGCAGTTCTTC.

The CDR3 coding sequence is TGTGCCAGCAGCGGACAGTTGGCCTACGAGCAGTACTTC. Residues: CASSGQLAYEQYF. This sequence joins TRBV11-2 and TRBJ2-7, with D possibly being TRBD1 (6 bases). The CDR3 sequence is 13 residues long. Germline V gene sequence: CDR1 SGHAT, CDR2 FQNNGV. Trimming took off 5 bases at V and 2 bases at J, with 10 bases between the two ends.

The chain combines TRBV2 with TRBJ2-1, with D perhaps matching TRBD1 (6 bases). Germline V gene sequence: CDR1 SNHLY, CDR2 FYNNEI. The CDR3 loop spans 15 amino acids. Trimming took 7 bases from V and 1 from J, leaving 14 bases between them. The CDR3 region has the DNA TGTGCCAGCACCCCCGACAGGAGTTCCTACAATGAGCAGTTCTTC. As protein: CASTPDRSSYNEQFF.

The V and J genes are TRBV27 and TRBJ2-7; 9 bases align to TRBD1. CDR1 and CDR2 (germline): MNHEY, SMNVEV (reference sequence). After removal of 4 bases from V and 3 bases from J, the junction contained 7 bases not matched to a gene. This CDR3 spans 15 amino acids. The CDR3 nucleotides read TGTGCCAGCAGTTCGACAGGGGGGGGGTACTACGAGCAGTACTTC. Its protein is CASSSTGGGYYEQYF.

CDR3 nucleotides: TGTGCCAGCTCACCTTCCTTCGGGGGGTACCAAGAGACCCAGTACTTC. This encodes CASSPSFGGYQETQYF. The V gene is TRBV18, the J gene TRBJ2-5, with 7 bases matching TRBD2. This CDR3 is built from 16 residues. V shed 3 bases and J 0 bases; nucleotides not matched to a gene: 7. Germline CDR1 is KGHSH and CDR2 is LQKENI.

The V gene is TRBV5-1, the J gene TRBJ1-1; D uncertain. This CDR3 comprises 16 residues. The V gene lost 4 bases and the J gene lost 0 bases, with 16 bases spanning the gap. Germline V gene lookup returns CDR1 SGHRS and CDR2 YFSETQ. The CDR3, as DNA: TGCGCCAGCAGCCCAACAACAGATTTCATGAACACTGAAGCTTTCTTT. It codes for CASSPTTDFMNTEAFF.

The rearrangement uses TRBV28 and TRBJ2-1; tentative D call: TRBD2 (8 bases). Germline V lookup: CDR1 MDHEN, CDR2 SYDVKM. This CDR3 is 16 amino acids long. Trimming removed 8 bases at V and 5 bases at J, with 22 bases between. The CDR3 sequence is CASQQGGAAGDNEQFF. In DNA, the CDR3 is TGTGCCAGCCAGCAGGGGGGGGCAGCGGGAGACAATGAGCAGTTCTTC.